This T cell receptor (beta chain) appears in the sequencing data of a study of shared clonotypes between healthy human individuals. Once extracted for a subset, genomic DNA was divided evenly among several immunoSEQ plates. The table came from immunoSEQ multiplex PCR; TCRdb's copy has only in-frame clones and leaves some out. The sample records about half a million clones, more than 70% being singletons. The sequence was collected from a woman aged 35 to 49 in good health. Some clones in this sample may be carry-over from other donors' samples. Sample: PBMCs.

As DNA, the CDR3 is TGTGCCATCAGTGACAGTCAGGATGAGCAGTTCTTC. Protein: CAISDSQDEQFF. The V gene is TRBV10-3, the J gene TRBJ2-1; unclear D gene. The CDR3 contains 12 residues. CDR1 is ENHRY, CDR2 SYGVKD, per germline. The V end was cut by 3 bases, the J end by 8 bases, with 8 bases between.